The source of this TCR beta chain is a study of T cell repertoires in cytomegalovirus infection. Germline CDR1 and CDR2: ENHRY and SYGVKD. The V end was cut by 3 bases, the J end by 5 bases, with 4 bases between. This CDR3 spans 11 amino acids. Of note for this clonotype: Its target is unknown.

From the reads, TCRdb called clonotypes with MiXCR, one entry per CDR3 protein. The table has about 340,000 distinct CDR3 sequences, approximately 32% seen once. This sequence joins TRBV10-3 and TRBJ2-5; the D is unclear. Sequences were derived from cultured PBMCs, sampled from culture after CMV antigen stimulation. The clonotype was recovered from a human donor in good health (CMV status not recorded). Some clones in this sample may be carry-over from other donors' samples. The CDR3 loop reads CAISDGETQYF. Here the CDR3 DNA reads TGTGCCATCAGTGATGGGGAGACCCAGTACTTC.